This TCR beta chain was captured in a study of T cells expressing NK-cell markers. TCRdb reprocessed the 5' RACE reads, keeping one entry per CDR3 protein, no DNA. This repertoire includes 500,000 to 600,000 distinct CDR3 sequences. The CDR3 loop spans 14 amino acids. Germline CDR1 and CDR2: MDHEN and SYDVKM. The study, taken as a whole, reports: Of the CD8+ T cell pool in more than 5 donors, about 1.0-8% was accounted for by dominant NKG2C+ clonotypes.

Points on this clonotype: The target antigen is unknown.

The chain joins TRBV28 to TRBJ1-4. Sequenced sample: blood T cells: a sorted CD56 or NKG2C T cell subset, CD4+ or CD8+ T cells, or bulk PBMC T cells (not recorded which). The sequence derives from a man aged 18 to 30 in good health. CDR3 in amino acids: CASKKGGTNEKLFF.